Listed below are T cell receptor beta chains from one sample, sequenced in a study of blood T cells in healthy people across ages. TCRdb used MiXCR to reprocess the 5' RACE reads, holding one entry per CDR3 protein. The sample has 1.5 million to 2 million distinct CDR3 sequences, approximately 30% seen once. Sequencing was done on a sample of blood. These TCRs come from a woman in her thirties in good health. The CDR3 runs from the conserved cysteine through the conserved F or W. A D gene is named only where the DNA matches it firmly. Rows give clone size only sometimes, using once, few, many, or a class for an expanded clone.

D gene	J gene	clone size	V gene	CDR3 protein	CDR3 DNA
NA	TRBJ2-2	NA	TRBV9	CASSILAGTGELFF	TGTGCCAGCAGCATCCTAGCAGGGACCGGGGAGCTGTTTTTT
TRBD1	TRBJ2-5	few	TRBV20-1	CSAAHPGQQETQYF	TGCAGTGCTGCTCACCCGGGACAGCAAGAGACCCAGTACTTC
NA	TRBJ1-6	few	TRBV20-1	CSARTAGWERNSPLHF	TGCAGTGCTCGGACGGCAGGTTGGGAGCGTAATTCACCCCTCCACTTT
NA	TRBJ2-7	NA	TRBV7-9	CASSLGHRVDYEQYF	TGTGCCAGCAGCTTGGGGCACCGGGTTGACTACGAGCAGTACTTC
TRBD2	TRBJ2-3	few	TRBV6-6	CASSSRGAGATDTQYF	TGTGCCAGCAGTTCCCGTGGAGCGGGGGCCACAGATACGCAGTATTTT
TRBD1	TRBJ1-2	few	TRBV7-2	CASTRWGQGRDGYTF	TGTGCCAGCACCCGGTGGGGACAGGGAAGGGATGGCTACACCTTC
TRBD2	TRBJ2-5	many	TRBV7-8	CASSLGWTSGETQYF	TGTGCCAGCAGCTTAGGATGGACTAGCGGGGAGACCCAGTACTTC
NA	TRBJ2-7	NA	TRBV11-2	CASSPHLGYEQYF	TGTGCCAGCAGCCCTCACCTGGGCTACGAGCAGTACTTC
NA	TRBJ2-1	NA	TRBV4-1	CASSQESGLRFF	TGCGCCAGCAGCCAAGAATCAGGACTTAGGTTCTTC
NA	TRBJ2-4	NA	TRBV11-2	CASSRTADKNIQYF	TGTGCCAGCAGCCGGACAGCAGATAAAAACATTCAGTACTTC
NA	TRBJ2-1	NA	TRBV10-2	CASSENTLVDEQFF	TGCGCCAGCAGTGAAAACACCCTGGTCGATGAGCAGTTCTTC
NA	TRBJ2-1	NA	TRBV3-1	CASSQEVSVRDEQFF	TGTGCCAGCAGCCAAGAGGTGTCGGTCCGTGACGAGCAGTTCTTC
NA	TRBJ2-3	NA	TRBV5-1	CASSPALQDTQYF	TGCGCCAGCAGCCCGGCCCTGCAAGATACGCAGTATTTT